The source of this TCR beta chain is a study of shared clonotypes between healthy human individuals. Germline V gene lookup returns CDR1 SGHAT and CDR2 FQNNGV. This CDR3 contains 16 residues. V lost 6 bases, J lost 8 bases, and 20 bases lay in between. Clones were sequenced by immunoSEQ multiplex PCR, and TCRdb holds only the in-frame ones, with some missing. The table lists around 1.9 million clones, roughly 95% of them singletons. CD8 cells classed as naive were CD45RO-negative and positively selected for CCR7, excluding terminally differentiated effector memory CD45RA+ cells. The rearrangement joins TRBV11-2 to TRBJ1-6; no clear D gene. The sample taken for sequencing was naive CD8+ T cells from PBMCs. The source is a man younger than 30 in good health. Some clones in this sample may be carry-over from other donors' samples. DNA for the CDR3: TGTGCCAGCAGGTCAGTAGGGCCCAGAGCCTATTCACCCCTCCACTTT. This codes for CASRSVGPRAYSPLHF.